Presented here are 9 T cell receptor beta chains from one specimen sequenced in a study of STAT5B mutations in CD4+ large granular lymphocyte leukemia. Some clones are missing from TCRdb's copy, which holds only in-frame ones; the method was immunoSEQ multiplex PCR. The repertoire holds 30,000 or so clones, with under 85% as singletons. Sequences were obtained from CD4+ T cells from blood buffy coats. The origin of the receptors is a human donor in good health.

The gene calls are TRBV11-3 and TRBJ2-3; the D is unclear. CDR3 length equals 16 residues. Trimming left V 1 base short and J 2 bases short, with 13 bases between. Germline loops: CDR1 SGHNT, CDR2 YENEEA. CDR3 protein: CASSLGEPPHTDTQYF. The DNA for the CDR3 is TGTGCCAGCAGCTTAGGCGAACCTCCTCACACAGATACGCAGTATTTT.

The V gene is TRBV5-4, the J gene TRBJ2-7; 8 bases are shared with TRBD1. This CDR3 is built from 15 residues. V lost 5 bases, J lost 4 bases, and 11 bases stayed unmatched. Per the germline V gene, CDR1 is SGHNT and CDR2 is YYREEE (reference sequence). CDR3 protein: CASRPGGDRVYEQYF. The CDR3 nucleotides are TGTGCCAGCAGGCCAGGGGGCGATAGGGTTTACGAGCAGTACTTC.

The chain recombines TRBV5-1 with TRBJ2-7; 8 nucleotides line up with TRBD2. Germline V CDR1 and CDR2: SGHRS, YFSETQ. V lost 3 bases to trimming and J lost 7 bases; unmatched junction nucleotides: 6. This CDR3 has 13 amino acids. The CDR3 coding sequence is TGCGCCAGCAGCTCCGGGGGGGCTGGGGAGCAGTACTTC. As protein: CASSSGGAGEQYF.

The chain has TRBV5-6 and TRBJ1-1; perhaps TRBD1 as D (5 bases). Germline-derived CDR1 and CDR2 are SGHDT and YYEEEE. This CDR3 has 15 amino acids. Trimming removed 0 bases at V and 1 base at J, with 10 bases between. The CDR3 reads CASSLGRRANTEAFF. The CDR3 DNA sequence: TGTGCCAGCAGCTTGGGTCGCAGGGCGAACACTGAAGCTTTCTTT.

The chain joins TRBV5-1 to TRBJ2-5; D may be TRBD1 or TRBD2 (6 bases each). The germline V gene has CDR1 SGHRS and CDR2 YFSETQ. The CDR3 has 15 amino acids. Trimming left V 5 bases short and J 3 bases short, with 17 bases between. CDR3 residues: CASSEVRGVKETQYF. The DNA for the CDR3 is TGCGCCAGCAGTGAAGTGAGGGGGGTAAAAGAGACCCAGTACTTC.

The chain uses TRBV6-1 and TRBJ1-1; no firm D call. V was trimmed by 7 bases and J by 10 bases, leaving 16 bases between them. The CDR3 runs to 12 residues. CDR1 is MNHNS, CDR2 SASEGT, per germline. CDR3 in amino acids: CASTIGGLGAFF. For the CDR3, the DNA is TGTGCCAGCACCATCGGAGGGTTGGGAGCTTTCTTT.

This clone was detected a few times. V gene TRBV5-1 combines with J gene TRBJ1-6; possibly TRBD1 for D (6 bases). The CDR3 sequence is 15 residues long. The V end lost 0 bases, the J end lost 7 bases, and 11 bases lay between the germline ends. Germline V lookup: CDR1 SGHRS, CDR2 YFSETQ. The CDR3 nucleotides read TGCGCCAGCAGCTTGGAGACACAGGGAAATTCACCCCTCCACTTT. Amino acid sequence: CASSLETQGNSPLHF.

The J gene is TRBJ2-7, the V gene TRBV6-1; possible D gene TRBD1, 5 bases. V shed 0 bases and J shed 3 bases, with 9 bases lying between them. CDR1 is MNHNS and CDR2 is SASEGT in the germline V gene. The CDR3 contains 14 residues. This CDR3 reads CASSEAGQVYEQYF. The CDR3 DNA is TGTGCCAGCAGTGAAGCGGGGCAGGTCTACGAGCAGTACTTC.

The CDR3 here is CSVSPGGVSTGELFF. The CDR3 DNA is TGCAGCGTTAGCCCGGGGGGCGTAAGTACCGGGGAGCTGTTTTTT. The J gene is TRBJ2-2, the V gene TRBV29-1; D possibly corresponds to TRBD2 (7 bases). CDR1 SQVTM and CDR2 ANQGSEA come from the germline V gene. CDR3 length: 15 amino acids. Trimming took off 5 bases at V and 5 bases at J, with 18 bases between the two ends.